This T cell receptor (beta chain) was profiled in a study of OX40 agonist ivuxolimab in advanced cancers. Study information: A mean age of approximately 58 years, range roughly 20 to 85, was recorded, and approximately 79% were male. Overall study results and limits: Researchers did not establish what antigens the expanded peripheral T cells target.

The repertoire was sequenced with immunoSEQ multiplex PCR; TCRdb's copy has only in-frame clones and lacks some. Of about 77,000 clones in the sample, roughly 90% were seen once. Looked up from germline, CDR1 is WSHSY and CDR2 is SAAADI. V was cut by 7 bases and J by 2 bases, with 11 bases left in between. This CDR3 is built from 13 residues. No patient had autoimmune disease or received systemic immunosuppression. In regard to this clone: Its antigen is unknown.

The sequence derives from an adult with an advanced solid tumor such as melanoma, head and neck, liver or kidney cancer. The sample in question was CD4+ or CD8+ T cells sorted from blood, obtained in a trial of the OX40 agonist ivuxolimab. The V gene is TRBV10-2, the J gene TRBJ1-1, with D hard to call. The CDR3 bases are TGCGCCAGCAAAAGGGCAGGCAACACTGAAGCTTTCTTT. Protein product: CASKRAGNTEAFF.